This TCR beta chain was obtained from a study of OX40 agonist ivuxolimab in advanced cancers. At the level of the study: Patients with prior anti-PD-1, anti-PD-L1 or anti-CTLA-4 therapy were eligible; about 41% had some.

V was trimmed by 5 bases and J by 8 bases, leaving 15 bases between them. The CDR3 runs 14 residues. CDR1 is SEHNR and CDR2 is FQNEAQ in the germline V gene (reference sequence). Clones were read by immunoSEQ multiplex PCR, and TCRdb kept only the in-frame ones, dropping some. The table has over 20,000 clones, roughly 80% seen once; the top ten hold around a third. Blood sampling was done at baseline, cycle 4 day 1, and cycle 7 day 1. A remark on this clone: Its antigen is currently unknown.

Study findings and constraints: Researchers did not establish what antigens the expanded peripheral T cells target.

The material was CD4+ or CD8+ T cells sorted from blood, obtained in a trial of the OX40 agonist ivuxolimab. The clonotype was recovered from an adult with an advanced solid tumor such as melanoma, head and neck, liver or kidney cancer. This chain joins TRBV7-9 and TRBJ1-4; D might be TRBD1 (6 bases). The CDR3 DNA sequence: TGTGCCAGCAGCGACAGGTGGGGGGACGAAAAACTGTTTTTT. Its protein product is CASSDRWGDEKLFF.